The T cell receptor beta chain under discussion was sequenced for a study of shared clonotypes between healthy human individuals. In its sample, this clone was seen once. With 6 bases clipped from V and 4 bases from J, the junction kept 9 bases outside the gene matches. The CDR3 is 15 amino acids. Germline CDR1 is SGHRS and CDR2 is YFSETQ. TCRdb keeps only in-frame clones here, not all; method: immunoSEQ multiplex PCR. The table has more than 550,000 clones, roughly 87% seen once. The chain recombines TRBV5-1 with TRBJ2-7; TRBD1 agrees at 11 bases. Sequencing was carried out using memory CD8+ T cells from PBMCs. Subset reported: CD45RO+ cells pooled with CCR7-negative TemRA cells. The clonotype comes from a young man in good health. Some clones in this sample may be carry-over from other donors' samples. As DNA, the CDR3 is TGCGCCAGCACAGGACAGGGGGCCATCCCTTACGAGCAGTACTTC. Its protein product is CASTGQGAIPYEQYF.